One sample yielded the 3 T cell receptor beta chains listed below, sequenced in a study of vaccination and CD4 T cells after COVID-19. With the Oncomine TCR Beta short-read assay, DNA from cultured CD4+ T cells was sequenced. MiXCR was run by TCRdb on the PCR reads, yielding one entry per CDR3 protein. This table has 22,000 or so distinct CDR3 sequences, roughly 45% appearing once. What these receptors recognize is not known. Noted treatment: roughly 11-day PBMC culture with coronavirus spike peptide pools or control peptides (ViraFEST assay). Sequenced sample: CD4+ T cells from blood, cultured in vitro. These receptors were obtained from a human donor who had recovered from COVID-19.

This clonotype was found a few times. The CDR3 sequence is CASSQSGGAGNQPQHF. Here the CDR3 DNA reads TGTGCCAGCAGCCAGTCAGGGGGCGCAGGCAATCAGCCCCAGCATTTT. J is TRBJ1-5 and V is TRBV2; TRBD1 matches 8 bases. The V and J ends lost 6 bases and 2 bases, in that order; junction bases with no gene match: 9. The CDR3 length is 16 residues. Per germline, CDR1 SNHLY and CDR2 FYNNEI.

The V call is TRBV30, the J call TRBJ1-2, with a tentative D call TRBD1 (6 bases). V lost 3 bases, J lost 5 bases, and 7 bases lay in between. The CDR3 runs 11 residues. The germline V gene encodes CDR1 GTSNPN and CDR2 SVGIG (reference sequence). CDR3 loop: CAWSQGYGYTF. In nucleotides, the CDR3 is TGTGCCTGGAGCCAGGGGTATGGCTACACCTTC.

The gene calls are TRBV10-2 and TRBJ2-3; 7 bases are a match to TRBD2. The germline CDR1 and CDR2 sequences are WSHSY and SAAADI. This CDR3 contains 15 residues. V shed 2 bases and J 2 bases; nucleotides not matched to a gene: 4. CDR3 residues: CASSERGVFTDTQYF. CDR3 nucleotides: TGCGCCAGCAGTGAGCGGGGGGTATTCACAGATACGCAGTATTTT.